Detailed here is one T cell receptor (beta chain). How the authors handled the data: Nucleated cell counts were estimated from reference gene primer amplification. Using immunoSEQ multiplex PCR, the repertoire was profiled, and TCRdb retains in-frame clones only, with some absent. V, J and clone size were drawn from that table, and D and trimming were deduced from the DNA. This sample has some 120,000 clones, with more than 70% found just once. The entry originates in a study of blood T cell repertoires in COVID-19. In the study overall: Specimens from acute and convalescent COVID-19 originated in the United States, Italy and Spain. The analysed material was cDNA or gDNA that came from T cells, B-cell-depleted T cells, or PBMCs.

CDR3 length equals 19 residues. The germline gives CDR1 SGHVS, CDR2 FNYEAQ. V shed 2 bases, J shed 2 bases, and the junction held 15 bases outside the gene matches. The sequence derives from a woman under 40 who had recovered from COVID-19. Sequenced sample: peripheral blood. This chain joins TRBV7-6 and TRBJ2-3; 8 bases are a match to TRBD2. CDR3 bases: TGTGCCAGCAGCTTACCGCCTTCCGGGACTAGTGCTTCCACAGATACGCAGTATTTT. Its translation: CASSLPPSGTSASTDTQYF.